The clone carrying this T cell receptor (beta chain) was detected only once. Its antigen remains unknown. The source of the sample is a study of T cell responses to AZD1222 COVID-19 vaccine. Libraries were prepared by immunoSEQ multiplex PCR; TCRdb keeps only in-frame clonotypes and omits some of them. The top ten hold over 7% of the sample, which has roughly 110,000 clones, about nine tenths seen once. Trimming left V 1 base short and J 7 bases short, with 17 bases between. Germline V gives CDR1 MNHEY, CDR2 SMNVEV (reference sequence). CDR3 length: 17 residues. Study-wide results and caveats: Donors skewed white British and female; clonal diversity was possibly underestimated. Dominant at 160-218 and 743-854, vaccine-associated CD4 TCRs also spanned spike. Only 5 or 6 people who got AZD1222 tested seropositive at baseline.

Second doses at about 4 or about 12 weeks were pooled. This clonotype originated in an adult who received the AZD1222 COVID-19 vaccine. This rearrangement joins TRBV27 to TRBJ1-6; D not resolved. The sample consisted of peripheral blood, taken 28 days after the second AZD1222 dose. DNA for the CDR3: TGTGCCAGCAGTTTATTGGGCGGAAAATTAGCCAATTCACCCCTCCACTTT. This sequence encodes CASSLLGGKLANSPLHF.